Below, 8 T cell receptor beta chains from the same sample are listed, as sequenced in a study of CD8 T cells in ankylosing spondylitis. MiXCR was run by TCRdb on the 5' RACE reads, yielding one entry per CDR3 protein. The sample has 300,000 to 350,000 distinct CDR3 sequences, 11% seen once. The source material was blood, either unsorted or a sorted T cell fraction (not recorded which). The receptors originated from a female donor with ankylosing spondylitis or in good health (not recorded which).

The chain links TRBV20-1 to TRBJ1-1; no clear D gene. V lost 1 base, J lost 0 bases, and 6 bases lay in between. From germline, CDR1 is DFQATT and CDR2 SNEGSKA (reference sequence). This CDR3 comprises 13 residues. Here the CDR3 DNA reads TGCAGTGCTAGAGGATCTATGAACACTGAAGCTTTCTTT. Protein sequence: CSARGSMNTEAFF.

The sample holds a few counts of this clonotype. V and J are TRBV28 and TRBJ2-5; a weak D match, TRBD2 (5 bases). CDR1 and CDR2 from the germline V gene are MDHEN and SYDVKM. The CDR3 totals 13 residues. V was clipped by 4 bases and J by 5 bases, with 11 bases between them. As DNA, the CDR3 is TGTGCCAGCAGTTCTACTAGGTGGGAGACCCAGTACTTC. Encoded protein: CASSSTRWETQYF.

This chain uses TRBV5-1 with TRBJ2-3; D gene ambiguous. V was cut by 6 bases and J by 0 bases, with 8 bases left in between. CDR3 length: 13 amino acids. Germline CDR1 is SGHRS and CDR2 is YFSETQ. As DNA, the CDR3 is TGCGCCAGCAACCCGGACAGCACAGATACGCAGTATTTT. This encodes CASNPDSTDTQYF. Full variable domain (outside the CDR3, taken from reference TRBV5-1 and TRBJ2-3): KAGVTQTPRYLIKTRGQQVTLSCSPISGHRSVSWYQQTPGQGLQFLFEYFSETQRNKGNFPGRFSGRQFSNSRSEMNVSTLELGDSALYLCASNPDSTDTQYFGPGTRLTVL.

In this sample, this clonotype turned up many times. This chain links TRBV12-3 or TRBV12-4 with TRBJ1-1, with 9 positions matching TRBD1. This CDR3 comprises 14 residues. With V trimmed by 6 bases and J by 4 bases, 6 bases remained unmatched. This CDR3 is CASRVGQGSTEAFF. The CDR3 DNA is TGTGCCAGCAGGGTTGGACAGGGGAGCACTGAAGCTTTCTTT.

This clonotype was seen at least ten times. The rearrangement links TRBV10-3 to TRBJ2-1, with 10 bases aligning to TRBD1. The CDR3 is 15 residues long. Germline CDR1 ENHRY, CDR2 SYGVKD. The V segment lost 7 bases and the J segment 5 bases; nucleotides outside the gene matches: 8. The CDR3 DNA is TGTGCCATCAAGGGTGACAGGGGGCACAACAATGAGCAGTTCTTC. It translates to CAIKGDRGHNNEQFF.

This clonotype was recorded many times. At one of its ends the junction is not consistent with the germline gene, which may arise from a read error. The gene calls are TRBV5-1 and TRBJ2-3; 9 nucleotides match TRBD2. CDR3 size: 15 residues. The germline V gene has CDR1 SGHRS and CDR2 YFSETQ. CDR3 residues: CASSPSGTSRDTQYF. DNA of the CDR3: TGCGCCAGCAGCCCATCAGGGACTAGCAGAGATACGCAGTATTTT.

This clonotype was seen ten or more times. The CDR3 protein is CSARRRQGEKLFF. DNA for the CDR3: TGCAGTGCTAGAAGGAGACAGGGCGAAAAACTGTTTTTT. The chain has TRBV20-1 and TRBJ1-4, with 7 bases identical to TRBD1. Germline CDR1 reads DFQATT; CDR2 reads SNEGSKA (reference sequence). The CDR3 consists of 13 residues. V was pared by 2 bases and J by 8 bases, with 5 bases of the junction left unmatched.

The V gene is TRBV11-2, the J gene TRBJ2-3; 12 bases agree with TRBD2. Germline V CDR1 and CDR2: SGHAT, FQNNGV. The CDR3 contains 18 residues. V shed 2 bases and J 1 base; nucleotides not matched to a gene: 7. The CDR3 DNA is TGTGCCAGCAGCTTACTAGCGGGAGGGCCGAGGGGCACAGATACGCAGTATTTT. It is translated as CASSLLAGGPRGTDTQYF.